Described below is a single TCR beta chain sequence and its context. Living in 24 US areas, the participants were between roughly 18 and 95 years of age. The trim removed 0 bases at V and 3 bases at J, leaving 4 bases unmatched. Per germline, CDR1 SGHRS and CDR2 YFSETQ. CDR3 length equals 15 residues. Data came from immunoSEQ multiplex PCR; TCRdb stores just in-frame clones and leaves some out. The sample shows around 360,000 clones, over 75% of them seen only once. This entry comes from a study of blood T cell repertoires in COVID-19. About the study: There were acute and convalescent COVID-19 samples, and they came from the United States, Italy and Spain. Sample material is recorded as cDNA or gDNA derived from T cells, B-cell-depleted T cells, or PBMCs.

The specimen sequenced was PBMCs or T cells enriched from blood (not recorded which). The chain recombines TRBV5-1 with TRBJ2-7; 9 nucleotides line up with TRBD2. This TCR was recovered from a man in his forties in a cohort exposed to, infected with or recovered from COVID-19 (not recorded which). The CDR3 DNA follows: TGCGCCAGCAGCTTGGTTAGCGGGAGTCGCTACGAGCAGTACTTC. This gives the protein CASSLVSGSRYEQYF.